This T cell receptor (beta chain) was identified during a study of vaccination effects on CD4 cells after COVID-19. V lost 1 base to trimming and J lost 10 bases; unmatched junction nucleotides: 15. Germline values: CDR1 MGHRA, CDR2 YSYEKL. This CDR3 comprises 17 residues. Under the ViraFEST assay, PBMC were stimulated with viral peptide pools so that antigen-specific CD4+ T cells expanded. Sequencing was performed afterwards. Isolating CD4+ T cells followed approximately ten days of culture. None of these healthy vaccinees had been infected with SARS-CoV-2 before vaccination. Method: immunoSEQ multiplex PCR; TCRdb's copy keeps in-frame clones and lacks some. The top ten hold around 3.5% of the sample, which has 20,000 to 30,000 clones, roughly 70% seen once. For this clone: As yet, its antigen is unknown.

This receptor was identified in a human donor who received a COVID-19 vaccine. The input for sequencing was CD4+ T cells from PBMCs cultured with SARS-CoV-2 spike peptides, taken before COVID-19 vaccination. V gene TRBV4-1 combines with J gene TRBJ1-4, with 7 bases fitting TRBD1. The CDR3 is CASSQATGRGERVKLFF. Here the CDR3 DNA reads TGCGCCAGCAGCCAAGCAACCGGCAGGGGGGAAAGGGTAAAACTGTTTTTT.